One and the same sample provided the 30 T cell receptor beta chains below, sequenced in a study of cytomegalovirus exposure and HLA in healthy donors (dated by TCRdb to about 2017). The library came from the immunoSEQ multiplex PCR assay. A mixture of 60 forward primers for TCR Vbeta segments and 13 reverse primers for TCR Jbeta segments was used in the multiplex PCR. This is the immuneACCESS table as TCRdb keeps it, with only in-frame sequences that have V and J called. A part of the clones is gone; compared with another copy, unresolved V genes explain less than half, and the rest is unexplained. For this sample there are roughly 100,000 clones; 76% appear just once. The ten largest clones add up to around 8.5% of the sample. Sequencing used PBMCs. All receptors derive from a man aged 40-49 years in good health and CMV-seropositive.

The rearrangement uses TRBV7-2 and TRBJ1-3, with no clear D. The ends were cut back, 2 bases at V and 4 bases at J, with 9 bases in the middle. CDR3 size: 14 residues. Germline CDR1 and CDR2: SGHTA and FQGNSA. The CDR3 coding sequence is TGTGCCAGCAGCTTAATGGGCGCGGGAAACACCATATATTTT. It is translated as CASSLMGAGNTIYF.

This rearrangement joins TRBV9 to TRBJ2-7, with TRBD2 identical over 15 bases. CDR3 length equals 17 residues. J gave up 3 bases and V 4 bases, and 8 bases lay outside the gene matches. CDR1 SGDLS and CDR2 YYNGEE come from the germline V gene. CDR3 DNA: TGTGCCAGCAGCCCTCCGGGACTAGCGGGAGGCCTCTACGAGCAGTACTTC. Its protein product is CASSPPGLAGGLYEQYF.

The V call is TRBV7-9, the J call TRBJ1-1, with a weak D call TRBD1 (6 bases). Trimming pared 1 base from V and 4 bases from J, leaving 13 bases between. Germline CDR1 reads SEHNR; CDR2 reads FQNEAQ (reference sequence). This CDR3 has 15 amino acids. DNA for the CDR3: TGTGCCAGCAGCTTAGGGGGGCAGGGGTCCACTGAAGCTTTCTTT. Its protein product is CASSLGGQGSTEAFF. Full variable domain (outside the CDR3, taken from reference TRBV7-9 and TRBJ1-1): DTGVSQNPRHKITKRGQNVTFRCDPISEHNRLYWYRQTLGQGPEFLTYFQNEAQLEKSRLLSDRFSAERPKGSFSTLEIQRTEQGDSAMYLCASSLGGQGSTEAFFGQGTRLTVV.

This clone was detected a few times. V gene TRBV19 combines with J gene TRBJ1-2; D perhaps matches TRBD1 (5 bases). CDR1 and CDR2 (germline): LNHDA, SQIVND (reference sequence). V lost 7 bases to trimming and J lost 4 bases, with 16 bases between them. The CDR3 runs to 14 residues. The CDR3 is CASTPGQGAYGYTF. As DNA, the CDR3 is TGTGCCAGTACCCCCGGGCAGGGCGCCTATGGCTACACCTTC.

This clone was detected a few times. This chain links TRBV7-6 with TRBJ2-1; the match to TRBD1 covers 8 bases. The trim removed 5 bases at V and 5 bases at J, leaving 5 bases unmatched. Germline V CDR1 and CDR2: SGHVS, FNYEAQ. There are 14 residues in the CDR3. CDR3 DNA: TGTGCCAGCAGCCCAAGACAGGGGAACAATGAGCAGTTCTTC. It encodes CASSPRQGNNEQFF.

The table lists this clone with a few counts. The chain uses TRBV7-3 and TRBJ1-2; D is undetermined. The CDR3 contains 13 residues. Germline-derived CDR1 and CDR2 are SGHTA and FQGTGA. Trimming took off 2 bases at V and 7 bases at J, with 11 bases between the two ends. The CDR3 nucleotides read TGTGCCAGCAGCTTAGAATGGGGAGGTGGCTACACCTTC. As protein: CASSLEWGGGYTF. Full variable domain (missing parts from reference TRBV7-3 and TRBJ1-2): GAGVSQTPSNKVTEKGKYVELRCDPISGHTALYWYRQSLGQGPEFLIYFQGTGAADDSGLPNDRFFAVRPEGSVSTLKIQRTERGDSAVYLCASSLEWGGGYTFGSGTRLTVV.

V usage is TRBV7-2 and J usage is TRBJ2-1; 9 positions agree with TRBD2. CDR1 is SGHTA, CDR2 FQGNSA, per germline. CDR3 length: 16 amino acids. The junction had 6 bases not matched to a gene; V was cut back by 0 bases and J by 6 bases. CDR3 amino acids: CASSLARKRGVNEQFF. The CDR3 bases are TGTGCCAGCAGCTTAGCGCGTAAGCGGGGGGTCAATGAGCAGTTCTTC.

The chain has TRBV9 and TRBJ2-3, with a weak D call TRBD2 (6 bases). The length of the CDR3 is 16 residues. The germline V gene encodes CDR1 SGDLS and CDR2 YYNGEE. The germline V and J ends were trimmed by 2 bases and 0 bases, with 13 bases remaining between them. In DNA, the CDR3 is TGTGCCAGCAGCGTGCGGGGAGAACCTAGCACAGATACGCAGTATTTT. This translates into CASSVRGEPSTDTQYF.

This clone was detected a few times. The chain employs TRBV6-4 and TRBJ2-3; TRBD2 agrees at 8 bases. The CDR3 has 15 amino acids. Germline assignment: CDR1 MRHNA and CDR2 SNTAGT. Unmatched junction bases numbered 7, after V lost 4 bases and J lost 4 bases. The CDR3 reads CASSATGGVPDTQYF. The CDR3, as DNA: TGTGCCAGCAGTGCAACCGGGGGGGTCCCAGATACGCAGTATTTT.

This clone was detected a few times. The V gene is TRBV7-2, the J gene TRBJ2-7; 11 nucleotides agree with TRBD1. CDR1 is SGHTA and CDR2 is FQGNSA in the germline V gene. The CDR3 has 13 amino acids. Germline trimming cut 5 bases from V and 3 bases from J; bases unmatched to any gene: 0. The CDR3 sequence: CASSGTGGYEQYF. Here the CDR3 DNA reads TGTGCCAGCAGCGGGACAGGGGGCTACGAGCAGTACTTC.

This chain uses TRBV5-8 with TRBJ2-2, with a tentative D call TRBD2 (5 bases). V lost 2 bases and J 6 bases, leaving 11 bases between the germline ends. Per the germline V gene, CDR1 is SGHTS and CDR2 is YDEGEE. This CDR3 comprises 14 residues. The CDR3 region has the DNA TGTGCCAGCAGCTTCCGGGGAAGGGCCGGGGAGCTGTTTTTT. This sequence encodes CASSFRGRAGELFF.

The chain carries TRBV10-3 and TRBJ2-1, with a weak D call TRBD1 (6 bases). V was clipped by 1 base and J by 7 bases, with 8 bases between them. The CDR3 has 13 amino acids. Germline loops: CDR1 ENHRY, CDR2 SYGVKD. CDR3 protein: CAISELQGNEQFF. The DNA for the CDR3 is TGTGCCATCAGTGAGTTACAGGGAAATGAGCAGTTCTTC.

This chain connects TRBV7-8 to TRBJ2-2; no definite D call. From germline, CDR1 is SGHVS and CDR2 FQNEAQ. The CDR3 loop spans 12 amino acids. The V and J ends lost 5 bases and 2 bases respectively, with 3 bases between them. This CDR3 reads CASSRNTGELFF. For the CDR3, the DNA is TGTGCCAGCAGCCGTAACACCGGGGAGCTGTTTTTT.

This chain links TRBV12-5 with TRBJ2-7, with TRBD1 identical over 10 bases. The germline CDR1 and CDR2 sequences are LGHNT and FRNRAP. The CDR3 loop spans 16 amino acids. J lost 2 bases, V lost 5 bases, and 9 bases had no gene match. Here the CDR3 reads CASGADRGPPTYEQYF. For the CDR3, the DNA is TGTGCTAGTGGTGCAGACAGGGGGCCCCCTACCTACGAGCAGTACTTC.

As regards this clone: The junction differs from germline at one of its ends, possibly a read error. Here the CDR3 reads CNVVLAGGRTDTQYF. As DNA, the CDR3 is TGCAACGTTGTACTAGCGGGGGGACGCACAGATACGCAGTATTTT. The chain recombines TRBV29-1 with TRBJ2-3, with 12 positions matching TRBD2. The CDR3 contains 15 residues. CDR1 and CDR2 from the germline V gene are SQVTM and ANQGSEA.

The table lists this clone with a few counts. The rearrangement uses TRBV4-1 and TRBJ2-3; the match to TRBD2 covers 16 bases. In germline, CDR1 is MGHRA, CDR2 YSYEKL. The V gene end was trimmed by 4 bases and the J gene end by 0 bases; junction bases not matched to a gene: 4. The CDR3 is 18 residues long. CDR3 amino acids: CASSPLGLAGGSTDTQYF. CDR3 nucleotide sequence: TGCGCCAGCAGCCCGTTGGGACTAGCGGGGGGGAGCACAGATACGCAGTATTTT.

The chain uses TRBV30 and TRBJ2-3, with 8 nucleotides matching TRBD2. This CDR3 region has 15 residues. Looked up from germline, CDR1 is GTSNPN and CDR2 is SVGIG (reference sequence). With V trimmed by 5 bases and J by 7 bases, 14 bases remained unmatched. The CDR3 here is CAWARDGGGSNTQYF. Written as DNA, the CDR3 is TGTGCCTGGGCCCGGGATGGCGGGGGGTCGAATACGCAGTATTTT.

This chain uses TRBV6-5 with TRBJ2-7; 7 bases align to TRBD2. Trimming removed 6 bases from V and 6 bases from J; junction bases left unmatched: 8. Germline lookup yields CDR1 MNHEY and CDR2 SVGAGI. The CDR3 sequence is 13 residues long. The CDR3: CASRRTIAGEQYF. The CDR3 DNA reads TGTGCCAGCAGGCGAACCATAGCGGGCGAGCAGTACTTC.

CDR3 residues: CASTRVRELGEQFF. The CDR3 DNA reads TGCGCCAGTACTAGGGTGCGGGAGTTGGGTGAGCAGTTCTTC. The genes are TRBV5-1 and TRBJ2-1; 7 bases are a match to TRBD2. The V gene's germline CDR1 is SGHRS and CDR2 YFSETQ. The junction had 14 bases not matched to a gene; V was cut back by 8 bases and J by 9 bases. CDR3 length: 14 amino acids.

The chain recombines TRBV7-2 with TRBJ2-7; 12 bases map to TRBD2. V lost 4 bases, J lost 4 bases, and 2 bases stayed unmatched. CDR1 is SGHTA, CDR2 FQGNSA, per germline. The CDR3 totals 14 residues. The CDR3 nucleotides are TGTGCCAGCAGCTCCGGACTAGCGGGGTACGAGCAGTACTTC. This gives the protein CASSSGLAGYEQYF.

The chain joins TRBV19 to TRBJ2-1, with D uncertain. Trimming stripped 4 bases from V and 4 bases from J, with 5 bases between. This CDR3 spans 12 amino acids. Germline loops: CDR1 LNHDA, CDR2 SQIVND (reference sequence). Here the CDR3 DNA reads TGTGCCAGTAGTAGACAATACAATGAGCAGTTCTTC. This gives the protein CASSRQYNEQFF.

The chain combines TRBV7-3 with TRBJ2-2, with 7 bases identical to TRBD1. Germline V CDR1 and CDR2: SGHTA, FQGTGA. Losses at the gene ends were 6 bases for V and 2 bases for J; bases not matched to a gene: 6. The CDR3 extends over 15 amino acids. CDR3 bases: TGTGCCAGCAGTCTCAGGGGGTCTAACACCGGGGAGCTGTTTTTT. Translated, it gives CASSLRGSNTGELFF.

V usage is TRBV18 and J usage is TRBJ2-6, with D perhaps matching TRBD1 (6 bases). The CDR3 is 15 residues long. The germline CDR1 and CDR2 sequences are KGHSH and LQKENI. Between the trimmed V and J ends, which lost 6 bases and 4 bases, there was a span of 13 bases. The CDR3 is CASSSTGYGANVLTF. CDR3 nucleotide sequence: TGTGCCAGCTCTTCCACAGGGTACGGGGCCAACGTCCTGACTTTC.

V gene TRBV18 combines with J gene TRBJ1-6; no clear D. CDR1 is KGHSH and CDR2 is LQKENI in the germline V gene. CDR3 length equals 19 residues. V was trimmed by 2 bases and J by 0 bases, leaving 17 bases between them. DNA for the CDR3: TGTGCCAGCTCACCAACTTCCAATAGCCGCGGCTCCTATAATTCACCCCTCCACTTT. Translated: CASSPTSNSRGSYNSPLHF.

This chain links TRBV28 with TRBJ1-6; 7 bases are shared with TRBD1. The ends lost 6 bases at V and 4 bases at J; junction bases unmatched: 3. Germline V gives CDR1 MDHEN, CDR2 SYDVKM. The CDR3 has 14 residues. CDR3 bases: TGTGCCAGCAGAAGACAGGGTTATAATTCACCCCTCCACTTT. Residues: CASRRQGYNSPLHF.

The CDR3 DNA follows: TGTGCCTGGAGTGTCCCGGGGCAGCGGGAATACGAGCAGTACTTC. Protein sequence: CAWSVPGQREYEQYF. The V and J genes are TRBV30 and TRBJ2-7; TRBD2 matches at 7 bases. Germline trimming cut 0 bases from V and 4 bases from J; bases unmatched to any gene: 9. CDR1 GTSNPN and CDR2 SVGIG come from the germline V gene (reference sequence). The CDR3 spans 15 residues.

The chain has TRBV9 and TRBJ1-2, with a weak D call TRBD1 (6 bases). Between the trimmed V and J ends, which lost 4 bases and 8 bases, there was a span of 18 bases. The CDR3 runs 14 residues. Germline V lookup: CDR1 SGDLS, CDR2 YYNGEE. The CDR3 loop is CASSYTDRSVGYTF. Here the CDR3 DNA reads TGTGCCAGCAGCTACACGGACAGAAGTGTCGGCTACACCTTC.

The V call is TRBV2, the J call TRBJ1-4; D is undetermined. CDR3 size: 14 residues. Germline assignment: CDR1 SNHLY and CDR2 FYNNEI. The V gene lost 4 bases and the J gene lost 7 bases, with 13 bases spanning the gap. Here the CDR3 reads CASSVEGPSEKLFF. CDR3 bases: TGTGCCAGCAGTGTGGAGGGCCCAAGTGAAAAACTGTTTTTT.

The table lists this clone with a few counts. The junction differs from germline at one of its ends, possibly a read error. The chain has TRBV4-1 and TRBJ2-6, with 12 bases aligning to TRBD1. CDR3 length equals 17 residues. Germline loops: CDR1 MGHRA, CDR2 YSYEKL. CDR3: CASSRGQGATGANGLTF. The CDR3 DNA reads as TGCGCCAGCAGCCGGGGACAGGGGGCTACGGGGGCCAACGGCCTGACTTTC.

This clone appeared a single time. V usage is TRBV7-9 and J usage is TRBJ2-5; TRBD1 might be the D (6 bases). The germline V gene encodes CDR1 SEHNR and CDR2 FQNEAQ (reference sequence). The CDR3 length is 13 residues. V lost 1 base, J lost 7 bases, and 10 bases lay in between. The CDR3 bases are TGTGCCAGCAGCTTAGGAGCACAGGGGACCCAGTACTTC. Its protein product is CASSLGAQGTQYF.